The T cell receptor (beta chain) under discussion was sequenced for a study of T cell repertoires in ileal Crohn's disease. Overall study: Patients had a median approximately 8-year disease duration, and approximately 35% were active smokers. About half received postoperative treatment, under 14 with thiopurines and 15 to 20 anti-TNF. General observations from the study: Sorted CD8 T cells held more high-frequency clones than CD4. Endoscopy was done a median around seven months after surgery.

This clone came up once. Its antigen is still unknown. Time point defined: neoterminal ileum biopsy at postoperative endoscopy, about 6 months after surgery. Germline assignment: CDR1 MNHNS and CDR2 SASEGT. This CDR3 spans 13 amino acids. Trimming removed 8 bases from V and 1 base from J; junction bases left unmatched: 3. This table comes from immunoSEQ multiplex PCR, and its TCRdb copy is limited to in-frame clones, with some not included. The table has approximately 16,000 clones, over 70% seen once; the top ten hold 4.1%. The specimen was ileal tissue. This TCR was recovered from an adult with Crohn's disease. The V and J genes are TRBV6-1 and TRBJ1-1; TRBD1 agrees at 8 bases. DNA of the CDR3: TGTGCCAGCCCACAGGGGGGGAACACTGAAGCTTTCTTT. Protein: CASPQGGNTEAFF.